This T cell receptor beta chain appears in the sequencing data of a study of blood T cell repertoires in COVID-19. Across the whole study: Specimens from acute and convalescent COVID-19 originated in the United States, Italy and Spain. Nucleic acid was either cDNA or gDNA, and it came from T cells, B-cell-depleted T cells, or PBMCs.

Trimming took off 2 bases at V and 1 base at J, with 10 bases between the two ends. This CDR3 spans 15 amino acids. Germline CDR1 SGHDT, CDR2 YYEEEE. Methods used by the authors: Amplifying reference gene primers gave estimates of nucleated cell counts. Sequencing was performed with immunoSEQ multiplex PCR; in TCRdb, only in-frame clones are kept and a portion is missing. V, J and clone size were drawn from that table, and D and trimming were deduced from the DNA. The sample records 35,000 or so clones, about 81% being singletons. The V and J genes are TRBV5-6 and TRBJ2-4; D is perhaps TRBD1 (6 bases). Sample: peripheral blood. This TCR was sampled from a human donor in a cohort sampled during active or convalescent COVID-19. The donor label of this sample is uncertain. The CDR3 sequence is CASSLTGTAKNIQYF. CDR3 nucleotide sequence: TGTGCCAGCAGCTTAACAGGGACGGCCAAAAACATTCAGTACTTC. Combining the CDR3 with reference TRBV5-6 and TRBJ2-4 gives the whole variable domain DAGVTQSPTHLIKTRGQQVTLRCSPKSGHDTVSWYQQALGQGPQFIFQYYEEEERQRGNFPDRFSGHQFPNYSSELNVNALLLGDSALYLCASSLTGTAKNIQYFGAGTRLSVL.